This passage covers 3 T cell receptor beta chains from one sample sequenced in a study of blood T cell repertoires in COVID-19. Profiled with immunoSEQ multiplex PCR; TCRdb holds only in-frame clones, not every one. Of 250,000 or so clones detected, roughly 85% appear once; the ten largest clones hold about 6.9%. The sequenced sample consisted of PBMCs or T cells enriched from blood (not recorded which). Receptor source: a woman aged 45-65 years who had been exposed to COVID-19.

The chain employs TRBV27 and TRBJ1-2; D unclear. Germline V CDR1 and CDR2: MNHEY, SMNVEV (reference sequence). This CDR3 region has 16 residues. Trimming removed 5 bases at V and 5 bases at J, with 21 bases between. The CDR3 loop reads CASSPSLGERAYGYTF. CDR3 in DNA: TGTGCCAGCAGTCCCTCTCTCGGGGAGAGGGCGTATGGCTACACCTTC.

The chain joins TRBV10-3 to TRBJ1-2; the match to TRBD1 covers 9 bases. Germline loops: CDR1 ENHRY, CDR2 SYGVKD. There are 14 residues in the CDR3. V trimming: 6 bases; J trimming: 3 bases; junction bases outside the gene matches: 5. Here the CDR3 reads CAIRATGGDYGYTF. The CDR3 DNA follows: TGTGCCATCAGAGCCACAGGGGGCGACTATGGCTACACCTTC.

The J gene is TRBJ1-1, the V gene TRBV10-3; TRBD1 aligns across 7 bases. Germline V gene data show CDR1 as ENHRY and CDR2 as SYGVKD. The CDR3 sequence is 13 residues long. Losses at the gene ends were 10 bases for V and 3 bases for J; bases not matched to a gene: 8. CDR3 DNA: TGTGCCACCCAAGGAGGGGGCCACACTGAAGCTTTCTTT. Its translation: CATQGGGHTEAFF.